This T cell receptor (beta chain) is drawn from a study of cytomegalovirus exposure and HLA in healthy donors. On the study more broadly: A later analysis reported the same platform for the roughly 120 validation repertoires and the 666 first-cohort repertoires.

As concerns this clone: Its antigen is currently unknown.

Some clones are missing from TCRdb's copy, which holds only in-frame ones; the method was immunoSEQ multiplex PCR. In the table there are 200,000 or so clones, about 79% of which are singletons. Study findings and constraints: Rare TCR sequences predominated, though certain public TCRs were found in many donors. The classifier, whose performance was assessed in both the original and validation cohorts, reportedly diagnosed cytomegalovirus status with high specificity and sensitivity. CMV antigen specificity was confirmed in vitro for a few CMV-associated chains.

Germline V CDR1 and CDR2: SGHRS, YFSETQ. V dropped 4 bases and J dropped 7; count of bases not matched to a gene: 14. This CDR3 is built from 15 residues. This chain uses TRBV5-1 with TRBJ2-7; 7 bases are shared with TRBD1. This clonotype was sampled from a woman aged 30 to 39 in good health and CMV-seropositive. The sequenced material came from PBMCs. The CDR3, as DNA: TGCGCCAGCAGCGGTACCGGGACAGTTAGAATGGAGCAGTACTTC. The encoded protein is CASSGTGTVRMEQYF.